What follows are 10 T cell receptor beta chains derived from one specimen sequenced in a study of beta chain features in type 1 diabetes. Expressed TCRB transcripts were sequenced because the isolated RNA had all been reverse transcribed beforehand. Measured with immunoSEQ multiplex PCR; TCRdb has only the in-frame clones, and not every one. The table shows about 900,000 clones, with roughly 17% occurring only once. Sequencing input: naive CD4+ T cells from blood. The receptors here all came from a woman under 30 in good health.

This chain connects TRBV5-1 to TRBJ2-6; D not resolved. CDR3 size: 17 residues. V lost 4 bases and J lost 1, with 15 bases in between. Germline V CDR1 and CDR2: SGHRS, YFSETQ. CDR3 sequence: CASSPYRPSSGANVLTF. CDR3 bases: TGCGCCAGCAGCCCGTATCGTCCCTCTTCTGGGGCCAACGTCCTGACTTTC.

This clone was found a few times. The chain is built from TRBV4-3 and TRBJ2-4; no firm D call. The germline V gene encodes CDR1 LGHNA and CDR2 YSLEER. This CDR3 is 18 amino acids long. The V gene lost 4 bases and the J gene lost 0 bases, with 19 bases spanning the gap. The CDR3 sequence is CASSPQPEVALAKNIQYF. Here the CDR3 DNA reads TGCGCCAGCAGCCCACAACCCGAGGTCGCTCTAGCCAAAAACATTCAGTACTTC.

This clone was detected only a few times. CDR3 nucleotides: TGTGCCAGCAGCTTAGGGGGCACTCAGGTGACAGATACGCAGTATTTT. It codes for CASSLGGTQVTDTQYF. This chain connects TRBV11-1 to TRBJ2-3; TRBD1 is a possible D gene (5 bases). CDR1 is SGHAT and CDR2 is FQDESV in the germline V gene (reference sequence). The CDR3 totals 16 residues. V was cut by 1 base and J by 3 bases, with 14 bases left in between.

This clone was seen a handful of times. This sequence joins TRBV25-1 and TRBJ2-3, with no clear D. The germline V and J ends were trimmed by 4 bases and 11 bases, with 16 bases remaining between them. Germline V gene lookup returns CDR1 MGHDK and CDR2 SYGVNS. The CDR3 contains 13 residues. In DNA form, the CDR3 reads TGTGCCAGCAGTGTAGGCAGAGACATCGAGCAGTATTTT. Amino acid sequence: CASSVGRDIEQYF.

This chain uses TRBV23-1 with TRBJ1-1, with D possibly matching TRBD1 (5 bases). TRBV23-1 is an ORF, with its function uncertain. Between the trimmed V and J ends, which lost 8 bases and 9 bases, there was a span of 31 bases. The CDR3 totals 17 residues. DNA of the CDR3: TGCGCCAGCCCCCTCTACCAACTGCGGGACCCCCTTAGGAAAGCTTTCTTT. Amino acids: CASPLYQLRDPLRKAFF.

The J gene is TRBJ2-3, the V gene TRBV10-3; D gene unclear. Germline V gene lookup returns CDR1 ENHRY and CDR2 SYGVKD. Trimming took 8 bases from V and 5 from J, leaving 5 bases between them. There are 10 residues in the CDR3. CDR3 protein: CAIGIDTQYF. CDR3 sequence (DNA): TGTGCCATCGGAATAGATACGCAGTATTTT.

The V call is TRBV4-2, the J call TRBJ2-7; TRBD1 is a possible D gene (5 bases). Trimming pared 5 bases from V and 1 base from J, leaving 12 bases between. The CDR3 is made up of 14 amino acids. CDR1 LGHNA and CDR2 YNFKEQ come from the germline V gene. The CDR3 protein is CASSLRQQSYEQYF. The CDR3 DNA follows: TGTGCCAGCAGCTTAAGACAGCAATCCTACGAGCAGTACTTC.

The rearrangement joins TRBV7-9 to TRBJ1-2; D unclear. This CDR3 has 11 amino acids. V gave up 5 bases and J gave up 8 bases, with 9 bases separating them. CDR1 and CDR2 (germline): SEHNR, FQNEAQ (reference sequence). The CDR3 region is CASSLPPGYTF. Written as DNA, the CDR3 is TGTGCCAGCAGCCTGCCTCCCGGCTACACCTTC. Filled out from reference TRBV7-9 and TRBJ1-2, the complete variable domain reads DTGVSQNPRHKITKRGQNVTFRCDPISEHNRLYWYRQTLGQGPEFLTYFQNEAQLEKSRLLSDRFSAERPKGSFSTLEIQRTEQGDSAMYLCASSLPPGYTFGSGTRLTVV.

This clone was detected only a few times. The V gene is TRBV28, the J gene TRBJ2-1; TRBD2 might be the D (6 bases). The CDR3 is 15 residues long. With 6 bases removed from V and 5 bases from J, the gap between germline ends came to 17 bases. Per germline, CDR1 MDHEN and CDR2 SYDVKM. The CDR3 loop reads CASSSAGAGHNEQFF. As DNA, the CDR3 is TGTGCCAGCAGCTCCGCCGGAGCGGGCCACAATGAGCAGTTCTTC. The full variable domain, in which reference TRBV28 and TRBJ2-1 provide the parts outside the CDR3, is DVKVTQSSRYLVKRTGEKVFLECVQDMDHENMFWYRQDPGLGLRLIYFSYDVKMKEKGDIPEGYSVSREKKERFSLILESASTNQTSMYLCASSSAGAGHNEQFFGPGTRLTVL.

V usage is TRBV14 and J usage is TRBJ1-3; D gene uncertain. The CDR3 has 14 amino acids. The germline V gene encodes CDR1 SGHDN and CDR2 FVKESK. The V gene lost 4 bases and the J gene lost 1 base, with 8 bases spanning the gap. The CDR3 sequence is CASSPLGSGNTIYF. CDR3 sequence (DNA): TGTGCCAGCAGCCCCTTGGGGTCTGGAAACACCATATATTTT.